The next 12 T cell receptor beta chains were all read from a single sample in a study of shared clonotypes between healthy human individuals. Only in-frame clones appear in the TCRdb table, and some are missing; sequencing was by immunoSEQ multiplex PCR. The profile shows 2 million to 2.5 million clones, about 94% of them singletons. Naive CD8 cells comprised CD45RO-negative, CCR7-positively selected cells, excluding terminally differentiated effector memory CD45RA+ cells. The specimen sequenced was naive CD8+ T cells sorted from blood. The source is a man younger than 30 in good health.

This clone was seen once. This chain connects TRBV19 to TRBJ1-1; D gene unclear. CDR3 length: 13 amino acids. Deletions cut 3 bases from V and 3 bases from J, with 8 bases between. CDR1 is LNHDA and CDR2 is SQIVND in the germline V gene (reference sequence). The CDR3 protein is CASSIVPYTEAFF. CDR3 DNA sequence: TGTGCCAGTAGTATTGTCCCCTACACTGAAGCTTTCTTT. Complete variable domain (other parts from reference TRBV19 and TRBJ1-1): DGGITQSPKYLFRKEGQNVTLSCEQNLNHDAMYWYRQDPGQGLRLIYYSQIVNDFQKGDIAEGYSVSREKKESFPLTVTSAQKNPTAFYLCASSIVPYTEAFFGQGTRLTVV.

This clone was observed once. This specimen includes other DNA sequences encoding the same CDR3. The chain links TRBV19 to TRBJ2-7; D is uncertain. CDR3 size: 13 residues. Germline CDR1 LNHDA, CDR2 SQIVND (reference sequence). V shed 6 bases and J shed 4 bases, with 13 bases lying between them. In nucleotides, the CDR3 is TGTGCCAGTAGCCTCCGTCCGGATTACGAGCAGTACTTC. It codes for CASSLRPDYEQYF. The full variable domain, with the rest looked up from reference TRBV19 and TRBJ2-7, is DGGITQSPKYLFRKEGQNVTLSCEQNLNHDAMYWYRQDPGQGLRLIYYSQIVNDFQKGDIAEGYSVSREKKESFPLTVTSAQKNPTAFYLCASSLRPDYEQYFGPGTRLTVT.

CDR3 DNA sequence: TGTGCCAGCAGCTTAGGGGACGGAGTATACGAGCAGTACTTC. Translating gives CASSLGDGVYEQYF. The chain is built from TRBV7-6 and TRBJ2-7; either TRBD1 or TRBD2 may fit D (5 bases each). The CDR3 sequence is 14 residues long. V was clipped by 1 base and J by 4 bases, with 11 bases between them. The V gene's germline CDR1 is SGHVS and CDR2 FNYEAQ.

This sequence joins TRBV11-3 and TRBJ2-7, with 13 bases aligning to TRBD2. J was trimmed by 7 bases and V by 0 bases; bases with no gene match: 6. The germline gives CDR1 SGHNT, CDR2 YENEEA. This CDR3 has 16 amino acids. The CDR3: CASSLEGLAGDLEQYF. The CDR3 bases are TGTGCCAGCAGCTTAGAAGGACTAGCGGGGGATTTAGAGCAGTACTTC.

The table lists this clone with a count of one. The chain employs TRBV10-3 and TRBJ2-5, with a possible D match to TRBD1 (5 bases). V was pared by 7 bases and J by 7 bases, with 16 bases between. Germline V lookup: CDR1 ENHRY, CDR2 SYGVKD. This CDR3 contains 13 residues. The CDR3 sequence: CAINLAGRGTQYF. The CDR3, as DNA: TGTGCCATCAATCTCGCAGGTAGGGGGACCCAGTACTTC.

On this clone: This sample also contains other DNA sequences that code for the same CDR3. V usage is TRBV4-3 and J usage is TRBJ1-5; no definite D call. Trimming pared 0 bases from V and 7 bases from J, leaving 7 bases between. Looked up from germline, CDR1 is LGHNA and CDR2 is YSLEER. This CDR3 spans 13 amino acids. CDR3 in amino acids: CASSQDLGQPQHF. CDR3 nucleotide sequence: TGCGCCAGCAGCCAAGATTTGGGCCAGCCCCAGCATTTT.

The V gene is TRBV27, the J gene TRBJ1-2; TRBD1 agrees at 7 bases. The CDR3 runs to 16 residues. Germline-derived CDR1 and CDR2 are MNHEY and SMNVEV (reference sequence). V shed 5 bases and J 4 bases; nucleotides not matched to a gene: 13. The CDR3 here is CASSQLKGAALYGYTF. CDR3 DNA: TGTGCCAGCAGTCAGCTCAAGGGGGCAGCCCTCTATGGCTACACCTTC.

The chain has TRBV7-9 and TRBJ2-1; D unresolved. The CDR3 loop spans 11 amino acids. Trimming pared 8 bases from V and 6 bases from J, leaving 8 bases between. Germline CDR1 is SEHNR and CDR2 is FQNEAQ (reference sequence). CDR3 loop: CASGLSNEQFF. The CDR3 DNA sequence: TGTGCCAGCGGTCTCAGCAATGAGCAGTTCTTC.

The chain is built from TRBV5-6 and TRBJ2-7, with D maybe TRBD2 (6 bases). Germline CDR1 and CDR2: SGHDT and YYEEEE. The V gene lost 3 bases and the J gene lost 3 bases, with 13 bases spanning the gap. The CDR3 sequence is 14 residues long. The CDR3 DNA reads TGTGCCAGCAGCTGGGGGACGGGAGTCTACGAGCAGTACTTC. Its protein product is CASSWGTGVYEQYF. The whole variable domain, filled in from reference TRBV5-6 and TRBJ2-7, reads DAGVTQSPTHLIKTRGQQVTLRCSPKSGHDTVSWYQQALGQGPQFIFQYYEEEERQRGNFPDRFSGHQFPNYSSELNVNALLLGDSALYLCASSWGTGVYEQYFGPGTRLTVT.

The rearrangement joins TRBV6-1 to TRBJ2-7; no clear D. The CDR3 runs to 13 residues. CDR1 MNHNS and CDR2 SASEGT come from the germline V gene. CDR3 coding DNA: TGTACCACGGAGACGAATCTAAACTACGAGCAGTACTTC. Amino acid sequence: CTTETNLNYEQYF.

The chain recombines TRBV4-1 with TRBJ2-7; D perhaps matches TRBD2 (5 bases). Trimming shortened V by 0 bases and J by 0 bases, and 12 bases separated the two germline ends. The CDR3 sequence is 16 residues long. Germline loops: CDR1 MGHRA, CDR2 YSYEKL. The CDR3 region is CASSQDWTSSSYEQYF. CDR3 in DNA: TGCGCCAGCAGCCAAGATTGGACTTCGAGCTCCTACGAGCAGTACTTC.

Turning to this clone: Other DNA sequences from this sample encode an identical CDR3 as well. The chain has TRBV7-9 and TRBJ1-4; D remains ambiguous. The CDR3 extends over 12 amino acids. The V gene lost 1 base and the J gene lost 7 bases, with 4 bases spanning the gap. The germline V gene has CDR1 SEHNR and CDR2 FQNEAQ (reference sequence). CDR3 in DNA: TGTGCCAGCAGCTTAGGTAGTGAAAAACTGTTTTTT. Amino acid sequence: CASSLGSEKLFF.